The source of this T cell receptor (beta chain) is a study of OX40 agonist ivuxolimab in advanced cancers. Study information: Patients got intravenous ivuxolimab at 0.01 to 10 mg/kg every 2 weeks.

This clone occurred once. Germline V CDR1 and CDR2: SGHTA, FQGTGA. The length of the CDR3 is 13 residues. V was shortened by 2 bases and J by 3 bases, with 8 bases between the two germline ends. Produced via immunoSEQ multiplex PCR; TCRdb's table is partial and in-frame only. The profile shows about 70,000 clones, 70% to 90% of them singletons. This specimen consisted of CD4+ or CD8+ T cells sorted from blood, obtained in a trial of the OX40 agonist ivuxolimab. This sequence joins TRBV7-3 and TRBJ2-7; D not certain. The source is an adult with an advanced solid tumor such as melanoma, head and neck, liver or kidney cancer. The CDR3 here is CASSLGVGYEQYF. CDR3 nucleotides: TGTGCCAGCAGCTTAGGGGTGGGCTACGAGCAGTACTTC.